The rows below give T cell receptor beta chains drawn from one sample of a study of graft-versus-host responses after intestinal transplantation. The method was immunoSEQ multiplex PCR; TCRdb's version includes in-frame clones alone and lacks a portion of them. The sample carries tens of thousands of clones, 90% to 95% recorded once. No antigen has been identified for these receptors. This specimen was unstimulated CD8+ T cells sorted from spleen or lymph node cells, taken before transplant. These TCRs come from a human donor who was the organ donor for an intestinal transplant. Each CDR3 is given with its conserved first and last residue. Fields, in order: V gene, J gene, D gene, clone size, CDR3 protein, CDR3 DNA. A D gene is named only where the DNA matches it firmly. Only some rows state a clone size, as once, few, many or a class for expanded clones.

>TRBV9|TRBJ1-5|-|-
CASSLGNNQPQHF
TGTGCCAGCAGCTTGGGGAACAATCAGCCCCAGCATTTT
>TRBV4-1|TRBJ2-2|TRBD2|-
CASTFPGLVGEGLFF
TGCGCCAGCACCTTCCCGGGACTAGTCGGAGAGGGGCTGTTTTTT
>TRBV14|TRBJ2-5|TRBD1|-
CASSPYRGRKETQYF
TGTGCCAGCAGCCCCTACAGGGGGCGCAAAGAGACCCAGTACTTC
>TRBV15|TRBJ1-4|-|-
CATSRERGFNEKLFF
TGTGCCACCAGCAGAGAACGAGGGTTTAATGAAAAACTGTTTTTT
>TRBV19|TRBJ2-7|-|-
CASSIGGHEQYF
TGTGCCAGTAGTATTGGGGGCCACGAGCAGTACTTC
>TRBV25-1|TRBJ2-7|TRBD1|-
CASSANEGADSYEQYF
TGTGCCAGCAGTGCGAATGAGGGGGCAGACTCCTACGAGCAGTACTTC
>TRBV4-1|TRBJ2-7|-|-
CASSQLQSGLAGSYEQYF
TGCGCCAGCAGCCAACTCCAAAGCGGGCTGGCAGGGTCCTACGAGCAGTACTTC
>TRBV7-3|TRBJ1-1|-|-
CASSSDRNTEAFF
TGTGCCAGCAGCTCCGACAGGAACACTGAAGCTTTCTTT
>TRBV2|TRBJ2-3|TRBD2|-
CASSEASGGHTDTQYF
TGTGCCAGCAGTGAAGCTAGCGGGGGGCACACAGATACGCAGTATTTT
>TRBV7-7|TRBJ2-1|TRBD1|-
CASSLFGTGINEQFF
TGTGCTAGCAGCTTATTTGGGACAGGGATCAATGAGCAGTTCTTC
>TRBV6-5|TRBJ2-7|-|-
CASSYGARGTYEQYF
TGTGCCAGCAGTTACGGCGCCAGGGGTACCTACGAGCAGTACTTC
>TRBV7-9|TRBJ2-1|-|-
CASSSGAGDEQFF
TGTGCCAGCAGCTCGGGGGCCGGGGATGAGCAGTTCTTC
>TRBV27|TRBJ2-3|-|-
CASSLRGAGYTQYF
TGTGCCAGCAGTTTACGAGGGGCTGGGTATACGCAGTATTTT
>TRBV28|TRBJ1-5|-|-
CASSLWKDSNQPQHF
TGTGCCAGCAGTTTATGGAAGGATAGCAATCAGCCCCAGCATTTT
>TRBV9|TRBJ1-2|-|-
CASSDNGRHYGYTF
TGTGCCAGCAGCGACAATGGGCGCCACTATGGCTACACCTTC
>TRBV30|TRBJ1-1|-|-
CACSHGENTEAFF
TGTGCCTGCTCGCACGGGGAGAACACTGAAGCTTTCTTT
>TRBV27|TRBJ1-5|TRBD1|few
CASSTTGDQPQHF
TGTGCCAGCAGTACGACAGGGGATCAGCCCCAGCATTTT
>TRBV28|TRBJ2-1|-|-
CASSLSPPGKEFF
TGTGCCAGCAGTTTATCACCCCCCGGGAAGGAGTTCTTC
>TRBV12-5|TRBJ2-3|-|once
CASGLGQYLDTQYF
TGTGCTAGTGGTTTGGGACAGTACCTGGATACGCAGTATTTT
>TRBV7-9|TRBJ1-1|-|once
CASSLNPATEAFF
TGTGCCAGCAGCTTAAATCCGGCCACTGAAGCTTTCTTT
>TRBV21-1|TRBJ1-5|-|once
CASRSSLATLAHQPQHF
TGTGCCAGCAGAAGCTCACTAGCTACATTGGCTCATCAGCCCCAGCATTTT
>TRBV7-6|TRBJ1-1|-|-
CASSLNQGGNTEAFF
TGTGCCAGCAGCTTAAATCAAGGTGGGAACACTGAAGCTTTCTTT
>TRBV7-3|TRBJ2-7|-|-
CASSPTGYEQYF
TGTGCCAGCAGCCCGACAGGCTACGAGCAGTACTTC
>TRBV4-1|TRBJ2-7|TRBD2|-
CASSQGGGGYYEQYF
TGCGCCAGCAGCCAAGGGGGCGGGGGGTACTACGAGCAGTACTTC
>TRBV4-1|TRBJ2-2|-|-
CASSPGANTGELFF
TGCGCCAGCAGCCCAGGGGCCAACACCGGGGAGCTGTTTTTT